What follows are 5 T cell receptor beta chains derived from one specimen sequenced in a study of cytomegalovirus exposure and HLA in healthy donors. It was with 60 Vbeta and 13 Jbeta primers that the PCR ran. The data were produced by immunoSEQ multiplex PCR, yet TCRdb's version contains in-frame clones alone and is incomplete. The sample data list approximately 110,000 clones. The sample consisted of PBMCs. The origin of the receptors is a man younger than 30 in good health and CMV-seronegative.

The gene calls are TRBV7-9 and TRBJ1-2; 7 bases are a match to TRBD1. CDR1 is SEHNR, CDR2 FQNEAQ, per germline (reference sequence). With 3 bases clipped from V and 4 bases from J, the junction kept 5 bases outside the gene matches. CDR3 length: 14 amino acids. The CDR3 sequence is CASSFAGQSYGYTF. CDR3 DNA sequence: TGTGCCAGCAGCTTCGCGGGACAGAGCTATGGCTACACCTTC.

The CDR3 loop reads CSVRALAKNIQYF. The DNA of the CDR3 is TGCAGCGTGAGAGCTCTAGCCAAAAACATTCAGTACTTC. The V and J genes are TRBV29-1 and TRBJ2-4; D is ambiguous. CDR3 length: 13 residues. Germline V gives CDR1 SQVTM, CDR2 ANQGSEA. V was clipped by 6 bases and J by 0 bases, with 9 bases between them.

This chain links TRBV5-1 with TRBJ2-1; tentatively, D is TRBD1 (5 bases). V lost 4 bases, J lost 4 bases, and 12 bases lay in between. CDR1 and CDR2 from the germline V gene are SGHRS and YFSETQ. This CDR3 is built from 14 residues. In DNA form, the CDR3 reads TGCGCCAGCAGCCGACCACAGGCATACAATGAGCAGTTCTTC. This sequence encodes CASSRPQAYNEQFF.

V and J are TRBV19 and TRBJ2-2, with D possibly matching TRBD2 (7 bases). There are 15 residues in the CDR3. Germline CDR1 is LNHDA and CDR2 is SQIVND (reference sequence). The ends were cut back, 3 bases at V and 4 bases at J, with 12 bases in the middle. The CDR3 sequence is CASSMGGASTGELFF. CDR3 sequence (DNA): TGTGCCAGTAGTATGGGGGGGGCGAGCACCGGGGAGCTGTTTTTT.

The J gene is TRBJ2-3, the V gene TRBV28, with TRBD2 matching over 10 bases. Looked up from germline, CDR1 is MDHEN and CDR2 is SYDVKM. The CDR3 covers 15 residues. With 4 bases clipped from V and 4 bases from J, the junction kept 5 bases outside the gene matches. CDR3 sequence (DNA): TGTGCCAGCAGTTGGGTAAGCGGGAGGGCAGATACGCAGTATTTT. This codes for CASSWVSGRADTQYF.